This T cell receptor (beta chain) originates from a study of blood T cell repertoires in COVID-19. Study background: Sources were T cells, B-cell-depleted T cells, or PBMCs; the material itself was cDNA or gDNA.

The CDR3 contains 15 residues. V dropped 1 base and J dropped 5; count of bases not matched to a gene: 7. Germline V CDR1 and CDR2: SGHDN, FVKESK. Profiled with immunoSEQ multiplex PCR; TCRdb holds only in-frame clones, not every one. This sample has some 100,000 clones, with around four fifths found just once. This TCR derives from a man between 65 and 85 years old with active or convalescent COVID-19. J is TRBJ2-7 and V is TRBV14; TRBD2 matches 8 bases. The specimen sequenced was peripheral blood. The CDR3 DNA reads as TGTGCCAGCAGCCAAGTAGGACTAGCTTCGAACGAGCAGTACTTC. Translating gives CASSQVGLASNEQYF.